This T cell receptor beta chain was obtained from a study of blood T cells in healthy people across ages. The CDR3 is 17 residues long. Germline values: CDR1 MGHRA, CDR2 YSYEKL. Trimming at V came to 6 bases and at J to 5 bases, leaving 9 bases not matched to a gene. The use of a sample-barcoded 5' primer and a J-beta primer mix characterized a second PCR of roughly 6 to 12 cycles. TCRdb re-derived calls from the 5' RACE reads in MiXCR, one entry per CDR3 protein. The table shows roughly 1 million distinct CDR3 sequences, with approximately 25% occurring only once. The sample was also reused in another study, on T cells of mothers and their children.

This TCR was sampled from a girl aged 2-15 years in good health. This chain connects TRBV4-1 to TRBJ2-5, with 16 bases identical to TRBD2. The sequenced sample was blood. CDR3 sequence: CASSATGTSGGAETQYF. The CDR3 DNA reads TGCGCCAGCAGTGCCACCGGGACTAGCGGGGGGGCGGAGACCCAGTACTTC.